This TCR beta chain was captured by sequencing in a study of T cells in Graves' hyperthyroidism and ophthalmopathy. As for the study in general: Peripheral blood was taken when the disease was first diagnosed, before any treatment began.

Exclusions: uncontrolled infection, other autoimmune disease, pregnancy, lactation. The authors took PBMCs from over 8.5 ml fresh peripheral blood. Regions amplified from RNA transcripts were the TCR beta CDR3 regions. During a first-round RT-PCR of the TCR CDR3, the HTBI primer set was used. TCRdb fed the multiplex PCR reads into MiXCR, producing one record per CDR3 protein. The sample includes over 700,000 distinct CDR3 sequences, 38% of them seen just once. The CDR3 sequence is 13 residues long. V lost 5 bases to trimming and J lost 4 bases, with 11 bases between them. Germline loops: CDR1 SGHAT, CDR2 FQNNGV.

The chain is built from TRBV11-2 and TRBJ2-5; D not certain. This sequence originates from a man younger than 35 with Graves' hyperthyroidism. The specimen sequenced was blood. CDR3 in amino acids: CASSDNRGETQYF. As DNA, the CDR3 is TGTGCCAGCAGCGATAACAGAGGAGAGACCCAGTACTTC. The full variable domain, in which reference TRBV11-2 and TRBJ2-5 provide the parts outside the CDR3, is EAGVAQSPRYKIIEKRQSVAFWCNPISGHATLYWYQQILGQGPKLLIQFQNNGVVDDSQLPKDRFSAERLKGVDSTLKIQPAKLEDSAVYLCASSDNRGETQYFGPGTRLLVL.